This entry is about one T cell receptor (beta chain). This entry comes from a study of shared clonotypes between healthy human individuals. Per the germline V gene, CDR1 is MNHNY and CDR2 is SVGAGI (reference sequence). The V and J ends lost 5 bases and 1 base respectively, with 8 bases between them. The CDR3 loop spans 13 amino acids. The naive CD8 fraction comprised CD45RO-negative cells positively selected for CCR7 and excluded terminally differentiated effector memory CD45RA+ cells. TCRdb's table, derived via immunoSEQ multiplex PCR, lists solely in-frame clones and lacks some. The sample lists about 2,200,000 clones; roughly 91% were seen once.

Source material: naive CD8+ T cells from PBMCs. The chain joins TRBV6-6 to TRBJ1-1; D unclear. This sequence was found in a man aged 18 to 29 in good health. Some clones in this sample may be carry-over from other donors' samples. The DNA for the CDR3 is TGTGCCAGCAGTAAGGCTTCGAACACTGAAGCTTTCTTT. This encodes CASSKASNTEAFF.